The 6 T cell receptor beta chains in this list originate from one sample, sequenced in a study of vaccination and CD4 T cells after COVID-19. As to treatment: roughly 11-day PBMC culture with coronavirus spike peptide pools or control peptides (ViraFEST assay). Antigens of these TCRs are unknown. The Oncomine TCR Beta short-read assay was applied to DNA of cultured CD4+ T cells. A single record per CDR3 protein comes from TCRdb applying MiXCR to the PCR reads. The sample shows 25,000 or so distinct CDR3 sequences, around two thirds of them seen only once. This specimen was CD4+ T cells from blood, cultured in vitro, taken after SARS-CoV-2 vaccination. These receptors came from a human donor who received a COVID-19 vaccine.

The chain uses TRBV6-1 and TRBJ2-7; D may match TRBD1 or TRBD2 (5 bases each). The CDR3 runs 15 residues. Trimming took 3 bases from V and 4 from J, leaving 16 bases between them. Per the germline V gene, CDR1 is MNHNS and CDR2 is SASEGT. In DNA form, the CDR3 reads TGTGCCAGCAGTGAGGGGCCATCCGGCGGGTACGAGCAGTACTTC. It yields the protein CASSEGPSGGYEQYF.

The CDR3 protein is CARRGQLNTGELFF. The CDR3 DNA reads TGTGCCAGACGGGGACAGCTGAACACCGGGGAGCTGTTTTTT. The chain uses TRBV2 and TRBJ2-2, with 7 bases lining up with TRBD1. Germline lookup yields CDR1 SNHLY and CDR2 FYNNEI. The trim removed 9 bases at V and 1 base at J, leaving 5 bases unmatched. The CDR3 runs 14 residues.

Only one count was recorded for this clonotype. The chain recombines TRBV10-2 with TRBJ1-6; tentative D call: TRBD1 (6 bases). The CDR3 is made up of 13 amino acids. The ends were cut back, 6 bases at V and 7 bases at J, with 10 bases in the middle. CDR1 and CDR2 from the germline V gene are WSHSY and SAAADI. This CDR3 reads CASRQGSNSPLHF. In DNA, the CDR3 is TGCGCCAGCAGACAGGGTTCCAATTCACCCCTCCACTTT.

CDR3 DNA: TGTGCCAGCAGCTTAACAGGGAGCGGGACCCAGTACTTC. The encoded protein is CASSLTGSGTQYF. The chain is built from TRBV7-2 and TRBJ2-5, with D perhaps matching TRBD1 (6 bases). This CDR3 spans 13 amino acids. CDR1 is SGHTA and CDR2 is FQGNSA in the germline V gene. Trimming took off 2 bases at V and 7 bases at J, with 11 bases between the two ends.

CDR3 in amino acids: CASSPGGWEGSYNEQFF. The CDR3 nucleotides are TGTGCCAGCAGTCCCGGGGGGTGGGAGGGCTCCTACAATGAGCAGTTCTTC. The chain recombines TRBV25-1 with TRBJ2-1, with 7 bases matching TRBD2. Trimming cost V 5 bases and J 0 bases; bases outside gene matches: 10. Germline loops: CDR1 MGHDK, CDR2 SYGVNS. CDR3 length equals 17 residues.

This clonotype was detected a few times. CDR3 nucleotide sequence: TGCAGTGCTCCGGGTCCACCTTCCTACAATGAGCAGTTCTTC. Translation gives CSAPGPPSYNEQFF. V is TRBV20-1 and J is TRBJ2-1; no reliable D call. CDR3 length: 14 amino acids. Trimming removed 5 bases from V and 1 base from J, with 12 bases in between. In germline, CDR1 is DFQATT, CDR2 SNEGSKA (reference sequence).